These T cell receptor beta chains were read from a single sample in a study of blood T cell repertoires in COVID-19. Method: immunoSEQ multiplex PCR; TCRdb's copy keeps in-frame clones and lacks some. Altogether 250,000 to 300,000 clones are present, about 90% being singletons, with the ten largest covering approximately 10%. The sequenced sample was peripheral blood. These receptors all stem from a woman under 40 with COVID-19, enrolled during active disease. The CDR3 runs from the conserved cysteine through the conserved F or W. D genes are given only for firm matches. Rows may omit the clone size; those that give it use once, few, many or a size class.

v_gene: TRBV5-1
abundance: NA
d_gene: NA
j_gene: TRBJ2-7
CDR3aa: CASSLGGSATYEQYF
CDR3nt: TGCGCCAGCAGTTTGGGGGGCTCAGCAACCTACGAGCAGTACTTC

v_gene: TRBV6-5
abundance: NA
d_gene: NA
j_gene: TRBJ1-3
CDR3aa: CASRGGLGNTIYF
CDR3nt: TGTGCCAGCAGGGGAGGGTTGGGAAACACCATATATTTT

v_gene: TRBV7-2
abundance: once
d_gene: TRBD2
j_gene: TRBJ2-7
CDR3aa: CASSSASGGDYEQYF
CDR3nt: TGTGCCAGCAGCTCAGCCAGCGGGGGGGACTACGAGCAGTACTTC

v_gene: TRBV7-9
abundance: NA
d_gene: TRBD1
j_gene: TRBJ2-7
CDR3aa: CASSKDRGNEQYF
CDR3nt: TGTGCCAGCAGCAAGGACAGGGGCAACGAGCAGTACTTC

v_gene: TRBV28
abundance: NA
d_gene: NA
j_gene: TRBJ1-2
CDR3aa: CASFLSGESNYGYTF
CDR3nt: TGTGCCAGCTTTCTGTCAGGGGAATCTAACTATGGCTACACCTTC

v_gene: TRBV28
abundance: once
d_gene: TRBD1
j_gene: TRBJ1-1
CDR3aa: CASSWTGINTEAFF
CDR3nt: TGTGCCAGCAGTTGGACAGGAATAAACACTGAAGCTTTCTTT

v_gene: TRBV3-1/TRBV3-2
abundance: once
d_gene: TRBD2
j_gene: TRBJ2-5
CDR3aa: CASSHGTGGETQYF
CDR3nt: TGTGCCAGCAGCCACGGGACCGGGGGGGAGACCCAGTACTTC

v_gene: TRBV11-1
abundance: once
d_gene: NA
j_gene: TRBJ2-7
CDR3aa: CASTSGTLSSYEQYF
CDR3nt: TGTGCCAGCACCTCCGGGACACTTAGCTCCTACGAGCAGTACTTC

v_gene: TRBV4-1
abundance: NA
d_gene: TRBD2
j_gene: TRBJ2-7
CDR3aa: CASSPLLREVYEQYF
CDR3nt: TGCGCCAGCAGCCCGCTCCTACGGGAGGTCTACGAGCAGTACTTC

v_gene: TRBV30
abundance: NA
d_gene: NA
j_gene: TRBJ2-2
CDR3aa: CAFLRGKDTGELFF
CDR3nt: TGTGCCTTCCTAAGGGGGAAGGACACCGGGGAGCTGTTTTTT

v_gene: TRBV9
abundance: NA
d_gene: TRBD1
j_gene: TRBJ2-7
CDR3aa: CASSVGDSGYEQYF
CDR3nt: TGTGCCAGCAGCGTAGGGGACAGTGGCTACGAGCAGTACTTC

v_gene: TRBV5-1
abundance: NA
d_gene: TRBD2
j_gene: TRBJ2-1
CDR3aa: CASALGLAGVNEQFF
CDR3nt: TGCGCCAGCGCCCTGGGGCTAGCGGGTGTGAATGAGCAGTTCTTC

v_gene: TRBV2
abundance: NA
d_gene: TRBD1
j_gene: TRBJ2-6
CDR3aa: CASRYIVGTGSGANVLTF
CDR3nt: TGTGCCAGCAGATACATTGTGGGGACAGGGTCTGGGGCCAACGTCCTGACTTTC

v_gene: TRBV25-1
abundance: NA
d_gene: NA
j_gene: TRBJ2-5
CDR3aa: CASSNTGTPREETQYF
CDR3nt: TGTGCCAGCAGTAATACCGGGACACCAAGGGAGGAGACCCAGTACTTC

v_gene: TRBV27
abundance: NA
d_gene: TRBD1
j_gene: TRBJ1-5
CDR3aa: CASSLVQGRNQPQHF
CDR3nt: TGTGCCAGCAGTTTAGTACAGGGGCGCAATCAGCCCCAGCATTTT

v_gene: TRBV6-5
abundance: NA
d_gene: NA
j_gene: TRBJ2-7
CDR3aa: CASRAGTVEFYEQYF
CDR3nt: TGTGCCAGCAGGGCGGGGACAGTTGAGTTCTACGAGCAGTACTTC

v_gene: TRBV29-1
abundance: NA
d_gene: TRBD1
j_gene: TRBJ1-2
CDR3aa: CSVEPGQGYGYTF
CDR3nt: TGCAGCGTTGAACCGGGACAGGGGTATGGCTACACCTTC

v_gene: TRBV6-5
abundance: NA
d_gene: NA
j_gene: TRBJ1-5
CDR3aa: CASRSPTGEQPQHF
CDR3nt: TGTGCCAGCAGAAGCCCCACCGGTGAGCAGCCCCAGCATTTT

v_gene: TRBV9
abundance: NA
d_gene: TRBD2
j_gene: TRBJ2-2
CDR3aa: CASSVVGTSPGELFF
CDR3nt: TGTGCCAGCAGCGTAGTAGGGACTAGCCCCGGGGAGCTGTTTTTT

v_gene: TRBV5-1
abundance: NA
d_gene: TRBD1
j_gene: TRBJ2-3
CDR3aa: CASSLVAGGADTQYF
CDR3nt: TGCGCCAGCAGCTTGGTGGCAGGGGGCGCGGATACGCAGTATTTT

v_gene: TRBV6-4
abundance: NA
d_gene: NA
j_gene: TRBJ2-3
CDR3aa: CASSRDWGTDTQYF
CDR3nt: TGTGCCAGCAGTCGGGACTGGGGCACAGATACGCAGTATTTT

v_gene: TRBV6-5
abundance: NA
d_gene: TRBD2
j_gene: TRBJ2-3
CDR3aa: CASSYGGRAVDTQYF
CDR3nt: TGTGCCAGCAGTTACGGCGGGAGGGCCGTAGATACGCAGTATTTT

v_gene: TRBV7-2
abundance: NA
d_gene: TRBD1
j_gene: TRBJ1-2
CDR3aa: CASSPGTALANYGYTF
CDR3nt: TGTGCCAGCAGCCCCGGGACAGCGTTAGCTAACTATGGCTACACCTTC

v_gene: TRBV4-1
abundance: NA
d_gene: NA
j_gene: TRBJ2-7
CDR3aa: CASSQVDSHPYEQYF
CDR3nt: TGCGCCAGCAGCCAAGTAGACAGCCACCCCTACGAGCAGTACTTC

v_gene: TRBV13
abundance: NA
d_gene: NA
j_gene: TRBJ1-1
CDR3aa: CASSLRGFEAFF
CDR3nt: TGTGCCAGCAGCTTGAGAGGATTTGAAGCTTTCTTT

v_gene: TRBV10-3
abundance: few
d_gene: TRBD1
j_gene: TRBJ1-2
CDR3aa: CASKGQEGDYGYTF
CDR3nt: TGTGCCAGCAAGGGACAGGAAGGTGACTATGGCTACACCTTC

v_gene: TRBV6-5
abundance: NA
d_gene: TRBD1
j_gene: TRBJ1-2
CDR3aa: CASSYSQGASGYTF
CDR3nt: TGTGCCAGCAGTTACTCACAGGGGGCAAGTGGCTACACCTTC

v_gene: TRBV7-6
abundance: NA
d_gene: TRBD1
j_gene: TRBJ1-1
CDR3aa: CASKGQGGWDTEAFF
CDR3nt: TGTGCCAGCAAGGGACAGGGGGGTTGGGACACTGAAGCTTTCTTT

v_gene: TRBV15
abundance: NA
d_gene: TRBD2
j_gene: TRBJ2-2
CDR3aa: CATSRPHSGRATGELFF
CDR3nt: TGTGCCACCAGCAGGCCCCATAGCGGGAGGGCCACCGGGGAGCTGTTTTTT

v_gene: TRBV6-5
abundance: NA
d_gene: NA
j_gene: TRBJ1-1
CDR3aa: CASTFNTEAFF
CDR3nt: TGTGCCAGCACCTTCAACACTGAAGCTTTCTTT